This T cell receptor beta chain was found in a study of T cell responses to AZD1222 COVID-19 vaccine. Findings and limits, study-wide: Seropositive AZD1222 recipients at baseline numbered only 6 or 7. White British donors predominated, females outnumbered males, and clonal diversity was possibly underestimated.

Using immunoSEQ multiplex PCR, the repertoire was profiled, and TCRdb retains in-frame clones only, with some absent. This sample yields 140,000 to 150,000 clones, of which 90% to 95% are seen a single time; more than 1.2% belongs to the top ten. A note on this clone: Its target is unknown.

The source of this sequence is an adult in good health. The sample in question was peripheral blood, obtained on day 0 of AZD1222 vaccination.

The CDR3 sequence: CASSEGQGLGYTF. The CDR3 DNA follows: TGTGCCAGCAGTGAGGGACAGGGGTTGGGCTACACCTTC. The rearrangement links TRBV6-4 to TRBJ1-2; 10 bases line up with TRBD1. The CDR3 extends over 13 amino acids. The germline V gene has CDR1 MRHNA and CDR2 SNTAGT. V shed 3 bases, J shed 8 bases, and the junction held 3 bases outside the gene matches.